This TCR beta chain was obtained from a study of PD-L1 blockade in urothelial cancer. Sequenced by immunoSEQ multiplex PCR; TCRdb stores in-frame clones only, minus some. The sample includes 35,000 to 45,000 clones, around nine tenths seen only once; the top ten take roughly 15%. CDR3 size: 13 residues. V lost 5 bases and J 6 bases, leaving 10 bases between the germline ends. Looked up from germline, CDR1 is LNHDA and CDR2 is SQIVND (reference sequence). The V gene is TRBV19, the J gene TRBJ2-2; D not certain. Sequencing was performed on PBMCs, taken around atezolizumab (anti-PD-L1) treatment. The TCR sequence derives from a woman aged 55-75 years with urothelial cancer. The CDR3 loop reads CASSRSGAGELFF. The CDR3 DNA reads as TGTGCCAGTAGTCGCTCTGGAGCCGGGGAGCTGTTTTTT.